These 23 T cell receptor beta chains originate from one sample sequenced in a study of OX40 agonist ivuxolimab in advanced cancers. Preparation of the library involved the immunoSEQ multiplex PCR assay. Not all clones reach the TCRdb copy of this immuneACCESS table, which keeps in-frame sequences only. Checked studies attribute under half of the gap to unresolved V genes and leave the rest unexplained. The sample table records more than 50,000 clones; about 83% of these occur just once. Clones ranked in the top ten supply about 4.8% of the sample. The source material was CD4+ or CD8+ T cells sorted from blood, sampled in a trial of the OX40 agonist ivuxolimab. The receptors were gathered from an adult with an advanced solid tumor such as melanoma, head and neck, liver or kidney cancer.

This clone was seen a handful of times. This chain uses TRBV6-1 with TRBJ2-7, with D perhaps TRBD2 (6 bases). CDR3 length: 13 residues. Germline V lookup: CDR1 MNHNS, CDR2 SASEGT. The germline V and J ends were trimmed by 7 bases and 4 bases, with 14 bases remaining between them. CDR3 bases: TGTGCCAGCACGGGAGTTTTCGGATACGAGCAGTACTTC. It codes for CASTGVFGYEQYF.

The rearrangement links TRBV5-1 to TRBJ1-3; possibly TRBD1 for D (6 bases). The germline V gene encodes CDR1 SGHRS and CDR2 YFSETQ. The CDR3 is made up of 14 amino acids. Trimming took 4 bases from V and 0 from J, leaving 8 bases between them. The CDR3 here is CASSLRGSGNTIYF. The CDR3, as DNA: TGCGCCAGCAGCCTCAGGGGCTCTGGAAACACCATATATTTT.

CDR3 sequence: CASSSGLINTEAFF. In nucleotides, the CDR3 is TGTGCCAGCAGTTCGGGACTGATAAACACTGAAGCTTTCTTT. This chain links TRBV27 with TRBJ1-1, with D maybe TRBD1 (5 bases). V was pared by 4 bases and J by 2 bases, with 11 bases between. This CDR3 contains 14 residues. The germline gives CDR1 MNHEY, CDR2 SMNVEV (reference sequence).

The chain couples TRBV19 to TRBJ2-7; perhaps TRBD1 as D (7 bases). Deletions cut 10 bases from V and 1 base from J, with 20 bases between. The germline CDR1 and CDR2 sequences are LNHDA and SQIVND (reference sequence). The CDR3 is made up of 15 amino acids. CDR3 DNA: TGTGCCACCTCCCCGCAGGGGGAGGTATCCTACGAGCAGTACTTC. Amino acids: CATSPQGEVSYEQYF.

The CDR3: CASSEKGGSGETQYF. CDR3 DNA sequence: TGTGCCAGCAGTGAAAAGGGTGGGAGCGGGGAGACCCAGTACTTC. The chain has TRBV2 and TRBJ2-5; D may be TRBD2 (6 bases). CDR3 length: 15 amino acids. The V end was cut by 2 bases, the J end by 5 bases, with 15 bases between. CDR1 is SNHLY and CDR2 is FYNNEI in the germline V gene.

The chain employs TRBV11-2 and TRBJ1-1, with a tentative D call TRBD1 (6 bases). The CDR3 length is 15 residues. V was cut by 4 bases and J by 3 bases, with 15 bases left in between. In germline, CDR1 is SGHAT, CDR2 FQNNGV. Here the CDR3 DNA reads TGTGCCAGCAGCTGGGGAGGGGGGGAGCACACTGAAGCTTTCTTT. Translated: CASSWGGGEHTEAFF.

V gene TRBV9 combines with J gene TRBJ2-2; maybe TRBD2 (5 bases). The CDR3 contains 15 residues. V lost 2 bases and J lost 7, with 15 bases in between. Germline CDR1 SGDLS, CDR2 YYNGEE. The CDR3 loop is CASSVSPGRDGELFF. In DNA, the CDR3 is TGTGCCAGCAGCGTTTCGCCCGGCCGGGACGGGGAGCTGTTTTTT.

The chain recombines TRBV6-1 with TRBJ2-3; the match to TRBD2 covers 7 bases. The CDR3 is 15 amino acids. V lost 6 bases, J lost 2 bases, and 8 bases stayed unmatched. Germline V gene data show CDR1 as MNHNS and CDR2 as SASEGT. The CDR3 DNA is TGTGCCAGCAGACGACCGGGACTAAACACAGATACGCAGTATTTT. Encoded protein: CASRRPGLNTDTQYF.

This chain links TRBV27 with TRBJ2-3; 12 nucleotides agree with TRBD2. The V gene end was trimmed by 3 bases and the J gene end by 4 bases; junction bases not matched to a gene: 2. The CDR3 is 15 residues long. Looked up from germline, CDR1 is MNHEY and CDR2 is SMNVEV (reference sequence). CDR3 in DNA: TGTGCCAGCAGTTTGGCTAGCGGGGGGGCAGATACGCAGTATTTT. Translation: CASSLASGGADTQYF.

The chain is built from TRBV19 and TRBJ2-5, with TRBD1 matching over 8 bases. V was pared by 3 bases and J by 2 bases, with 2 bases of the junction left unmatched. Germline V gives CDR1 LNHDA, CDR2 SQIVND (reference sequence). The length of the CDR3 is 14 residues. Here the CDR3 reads CASSIGQGQETQYF. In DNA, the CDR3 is TGTGCCAGTAGTATCGGACAGGGACAAGAGACCCAGTACTTC.

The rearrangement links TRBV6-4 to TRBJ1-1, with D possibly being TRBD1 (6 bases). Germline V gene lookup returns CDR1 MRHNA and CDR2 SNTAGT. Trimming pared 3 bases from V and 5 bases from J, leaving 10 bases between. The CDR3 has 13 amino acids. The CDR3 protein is CASSEQGWTEAFF. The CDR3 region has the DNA TGTGCCAGCAGTGAACAGGGTTGGACTGAAGCTTTCTTT.

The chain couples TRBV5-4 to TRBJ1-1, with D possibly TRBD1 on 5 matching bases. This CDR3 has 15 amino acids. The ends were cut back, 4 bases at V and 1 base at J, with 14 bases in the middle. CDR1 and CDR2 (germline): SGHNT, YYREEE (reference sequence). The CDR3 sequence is CASSGGRRRNTEAFF. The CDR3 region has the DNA TGTGCCAGCAGCGGGGGAAGGAGAAGGAACACTGAAGCTTTCTTT.

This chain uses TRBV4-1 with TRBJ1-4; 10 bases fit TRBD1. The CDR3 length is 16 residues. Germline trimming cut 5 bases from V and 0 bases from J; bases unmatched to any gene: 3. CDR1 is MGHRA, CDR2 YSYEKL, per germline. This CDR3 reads CASSRQGASTNEKLFF. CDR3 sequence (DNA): TGCGCCAGCAGCAGACAGGGGGCTTCAACTAATGAAAAACTGTTTTTT.

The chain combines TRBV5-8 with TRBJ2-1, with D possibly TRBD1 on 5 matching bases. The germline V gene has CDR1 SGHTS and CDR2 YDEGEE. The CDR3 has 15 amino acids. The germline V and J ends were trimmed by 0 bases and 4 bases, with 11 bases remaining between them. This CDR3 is CASSLGPGIYNEQFF. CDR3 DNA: TGTGCCAGCAGCTTGGGTCCAGGGATTTACAATGAGCAGTTCTTC.

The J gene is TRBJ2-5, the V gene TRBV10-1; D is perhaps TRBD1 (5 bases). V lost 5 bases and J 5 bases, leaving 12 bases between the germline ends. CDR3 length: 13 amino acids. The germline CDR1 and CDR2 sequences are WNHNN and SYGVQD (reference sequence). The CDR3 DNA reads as TGCGCCAGCAGTCCCGGACATTCTGAGACCCAGTACTTC. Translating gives CASSPGHSETQYF.

The CDR3 region has the DNA TGTGCCAGCTCACCACAAGGAGCAGTTACCTATGGCTACACCTTC. This gives the protein CASSPQGAVTYGYTF. The chain recombines TRBV18 with TRBJ1-2; D is unclear. CDR3 length: 15 amino acids. CDR1 and CDR2 from the germline V gene are KGHSH and LQKENI. Trimming removed 1 base from V and 4 bases from J, with 13 bases in between.

CDR3 in amino acids: CAISESMEDGYTF. In nucleotides, the CDR3 is TGTGCCATCAGTGAGTCAATGGAGGATGGCTACACCTTC. The chain couples TRBV10-3 to TRBJ1-2; no reliable D call. Germline V gene data show CDR1 as ENHRY and CDR2 as SYGVKD. The CDR3 consists of 13 residues. V was cut by 0 bases and J by 6 bases, with 8 bases left in between.

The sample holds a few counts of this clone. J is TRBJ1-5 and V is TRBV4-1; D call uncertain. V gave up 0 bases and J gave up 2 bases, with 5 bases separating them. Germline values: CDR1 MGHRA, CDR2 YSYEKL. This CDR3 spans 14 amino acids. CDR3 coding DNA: TGCGCCAGCAGCCAAGATATCCGCAATCAGCCCCAGCATTTT. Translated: CASSQDIRNQPQHF.

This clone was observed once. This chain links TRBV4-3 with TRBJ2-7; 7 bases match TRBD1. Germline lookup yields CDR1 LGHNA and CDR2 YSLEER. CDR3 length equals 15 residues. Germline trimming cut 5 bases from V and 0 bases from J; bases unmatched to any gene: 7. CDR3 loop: CASSYRDSLSYEQYF. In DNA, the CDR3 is TGCGCCAGCAGCTACCGGGACAGCCTCTCCTACGAGCAGTACTTC.

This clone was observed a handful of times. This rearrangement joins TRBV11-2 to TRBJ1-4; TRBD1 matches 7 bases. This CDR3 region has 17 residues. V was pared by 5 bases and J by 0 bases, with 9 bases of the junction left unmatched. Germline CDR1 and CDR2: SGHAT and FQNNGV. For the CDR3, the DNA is TGTGCCAGCAGCCACAGAAGGGACAGTGCAACTAATGAAAAACTGTTTTTT. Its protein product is CASSHRRDSATNEKLFF.

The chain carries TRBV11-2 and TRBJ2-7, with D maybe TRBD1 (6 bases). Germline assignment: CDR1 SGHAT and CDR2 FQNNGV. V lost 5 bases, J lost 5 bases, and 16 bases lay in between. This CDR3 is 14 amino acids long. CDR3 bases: TGTGCCAGCAGCCCCTCAGGGGCGCGCCACGAGCAGTACTTC. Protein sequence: CASSPSGARHEQYF.

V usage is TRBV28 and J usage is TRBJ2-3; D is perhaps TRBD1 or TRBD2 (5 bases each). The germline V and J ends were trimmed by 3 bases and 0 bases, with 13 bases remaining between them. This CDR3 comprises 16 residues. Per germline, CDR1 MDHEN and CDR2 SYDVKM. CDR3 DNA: TGTGCCAGCAGTTTGGGACCGGGTCTTAGCACAGATACGCAGTATTTT. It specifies CASSLGPGLSTDTQYF.

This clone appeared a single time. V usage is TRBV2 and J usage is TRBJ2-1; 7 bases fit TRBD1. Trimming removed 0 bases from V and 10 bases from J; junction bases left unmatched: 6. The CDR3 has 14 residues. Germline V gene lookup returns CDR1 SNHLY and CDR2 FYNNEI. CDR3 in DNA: TGTGCCAGCAGTGAAGCGCAGGGGGTAGGGGAGCAGTTCTTC. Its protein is CASSEAQGVGEQFF.